These 5 T cell receptor beta chains originate from one sample sequenced in a study of T cell changes during pregnancy in multiple sclerosis. Sequencing was performed with immunoSEQ multiplex PCR; in TCRdb, only in-frame clones are kept and a portion is missing. Of about 33,000 clones detected, approximately 91% appear once; the ten largest clones hold 2.5% to 3%. The source material was CD4+ T cells from peripheral blood mononuclear cells, sampled in the third trimester of pregnancy. The source is a female donor in good health, enrolled as a control in a pregnancy study.

The chain has TRBV6-5 and TRBJ2-3; TRBD2 matches 13 bases. Germline assignment: CDR1 MNHEY and CDR2 SVGAGI. This CDR3 comprises 14 residues. The trim removed 5 bases at V and 5 bases at J, leaving 1 base unmatched. In DNA form, the CDR3 reads TGTGCCAGCAGTCGACTAGCGGGGGGAGATACGCAGTATTTT. Translated, it gives CASSRLAGGDTQYF.

The V and J genes are TRBV7-6 and TRBJ2-5; D is perhaps TRBD1 (6 bases). This CDR3 has 16 amino acids. The germline V and J ends were trimmed by 5 bases and 1 base, with 17 bases remaining between them. Germline assignment: CDR1 SGHVS and CDR2 FNYEAQ. CDR3 sequence (DNA): TGTGCCAGCAGCCTAATAAACCGGGACACCCAAGAGACCCAGTACTTC. Protein: CASSLINRDTQETQYF.

The chain couples TRBV5-4 to TRBJ2-7, with D possibly matching TRBD2 (6 bases). Between the trimmed V and J ends, which lost 4 bases and 2 bases, there was a span of 13 bases. The CDR3 totals 14 residues. The germline CDR1 and CDR2 sequences are SGHNT and YYREEE (reference sequence). The CDR3 is CASSPGVPPYEQYF. CDR3 bases: TGTGCCAGCAGCCCGGGAGTACCGCCCTACGAGCAGTACTTC.

V gene TRBV10-3 combines with J gene TRBJ2-1, with D tentatively TRBD2 (5 bases). Germline CDR1 and CDR2: ENHRY and SYGVKD. This CDR3 is built from 15 residues. The V gene lost 2 bases and the J gene lost 3 bases, with 11 bases spanning the gap. The CDR3 protein is CAISENMGSYNEQFF. Here the CDR3 DNA reads TGTGCCATCAGTGAGAACATGGGGAGCTACAATGAGCAGTTCTTC.

This clone was observed a few times. V is TRBV7-2 and J is TRBJ1-5; tentative D call: TRBD1 (5 bases). There are 14 residues in the CDR3. Germline V gene data show CDR1 as SGHTA and CDR2 as FQGNSA. Trimming left V 0 bases short and J 2 bases short, with 5 bases between. As DNA, the CDR3 is TGTGCCAGCAGCTTAGCAGGGGGCAATCAGCCCCAGCATTTT. Encoded protein: CASSLAGGNQPQHF. Full variable domain (remainder filled in from reference TRBV7-2 and TRBJ1-5): GAGVSQSPSNKVTEKGKDVELRCDPISGHTALYWYRQSLGQGLEFLIYFQGNSAPDKSGLPSDRFSAERTGGSVSTLTIQRTQQEDSAVYLCASSLAGGNQPQHFGDGTRLSIL.